This T cell receptor beta chain was obtained from a study of brain metastases from non-small cell lung cancer. The method was immunoSEQ multiplex PCR; TCRdb's version includes in-frame clones alone and lacks a portion of them. The sample includes about 16,000 clones, about 83% of them seen just once. CDR3 length: 17 residues. Trimming took off 3 bases at V and 4 bases at J, with 21 bases between the two ends. The rearrangement uses TRBV23-1 and TRBJ1-2; D remains unclear. TRBV23-1 is treated as an ORF (open reading frame) with a function not yet certain. Material for sequencing was primary lung tumor tissue. This clonotype was obtained from a donor aged 40 or over with non-small cell lung cancer. CDR3 sequence reads: CASSHLAPDPRSYGYTF. As DNA, the CDR3 is TGCGCCAGCAGTCATTTGGCCCCGGACCCGCGTAGCTATGGCTACACCTTC.